This is a list of T cell receptor beta chains from one sample in a study of cytomegalovirus exposure and HLA in healthy donors. TCRdb's table, derived via immunoSEQ multiplex PCR, lists solely in-frame clones and lacks some. The table has roughly 190,000 clones, 87% seen once. Sequencing used PBMCs. The receptors were gathered from a man in his thirties or forties in good health and CMV-seronegative. Both conserved end residues are part of each CDR3.

V gene: TRBV19; CDR3 protein: CATKPSGQGIAKNIQYF
V gene: TRBV30; CDR3 protein: CAWNRDRVTDTQYF
V gene: TRBV6-4; CDR3 protein: CASSDTGTASTDTQYF
V gene: TRBV30; CDR3 protein: CASRGPYGYTF
V gene: TRBV4-2; CDR3 protein: CASSQDTRGTEAFF
V gene: TRBV6-5; CDR3 protein: CASSRTEQNTEAFF
V gene: TRBV27; CDR3 protein: CASSWQGRGETQYF
V gene: TRBV28; CDR3 protein: CASSSRDYNEQFF
V gene: TRBV5-1; CDR3 protein: CASSHLGPGNTIYF
V gene: TRBV6-1; CDR3 protein: CASSLLADTSYEQYF
V gene: TRBV6-6; CDR3 protein: CASSLRGAGYTF
V gene: TRBV5-1; CDR3 protein: CASSFQLPGVSTGELFF
V gene: TRBV4-2; CDR3 protein: CASSQDLIPGQGSYEQYF
V gene: TRBV11-2; CDR3 protein: CASSPIQEIEQYF
V gene: TRBV7-8; CDR3 protein: CASSPKGLAGGLAGELFF
V gene: TRBV14; CDR3 protein: CASSQDLVQETQYF
V gene: TRBV21-1; CDR3 protein: CASSFGQDSTYGYTF